This T cell receptor (beta chain) was sequenced for a study of early T cells in non-severe SARS-CoV-2 infection. Study information: Unsorted whole-blood RNA was sequenced in bulk, leaving chains unpaired.

TCRdb re-called the 5' RACE reads through MiXCR, storing one row per CDR3 protein. The sample contains 50,000 to 65,000 distinct CDR3 sequences, approximately 14% of which appear only once. The CDR3 totals 16 residues. The germline CDR1 and CDR2 sequences are MNHEY and SVGEGT. Turning to this clonotype: Its ends do not fully match the called genes, so a read error is possible.

The receptor was derived from an adult who was a healthcare worker with PCR-confirmed SARS-CoV-2 infection or an uninfected control (not recorded which). The V call is TRBV6-2 or TRBV6-3, the J call TRBJ2-7; 7 bases line up with TRBD1. Sequenced sample: whole blood. Here the CDR3 reads CSSSYALRGRGSEQYF. The CDR3 DNA sequence: TGTTCCAGCAGTTACGCATTAAGGGGGCGCGGAAGTGAGCAGTACTTC.